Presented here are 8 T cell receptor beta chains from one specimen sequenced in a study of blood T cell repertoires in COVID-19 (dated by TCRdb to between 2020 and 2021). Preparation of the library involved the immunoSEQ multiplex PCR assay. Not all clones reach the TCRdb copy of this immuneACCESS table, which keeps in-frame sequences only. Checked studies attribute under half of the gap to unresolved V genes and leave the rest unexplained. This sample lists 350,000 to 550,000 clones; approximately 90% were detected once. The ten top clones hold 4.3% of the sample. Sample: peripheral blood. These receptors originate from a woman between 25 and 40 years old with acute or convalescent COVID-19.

DNA of the CDR3: TGTGCCAGTAGTTCTGGACAGGCGAACTACGAGCAGTACTTC. This gives the protein CASSSGQANYEQYF. The V and J genes are TRBV19 and TRBJ2-7; 7 bases are a match to TRBD1. CDR1 and CDR2 from the germline V gene are LNHDA and SQIVND (reference sequence). V lost 5 bases to trimming and J lost 3 bases; unmatched junction nucleotides: 7. CDR3 length equals 14 residues.

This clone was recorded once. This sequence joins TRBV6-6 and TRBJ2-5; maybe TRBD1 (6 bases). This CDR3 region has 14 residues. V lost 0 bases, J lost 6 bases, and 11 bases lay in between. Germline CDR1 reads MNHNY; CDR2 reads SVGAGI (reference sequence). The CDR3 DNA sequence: TGTGCCAGCAGTTACTCGAAACAGGGACAGACCCAGTACTTC. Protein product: CASSYSKQGQTQYF.

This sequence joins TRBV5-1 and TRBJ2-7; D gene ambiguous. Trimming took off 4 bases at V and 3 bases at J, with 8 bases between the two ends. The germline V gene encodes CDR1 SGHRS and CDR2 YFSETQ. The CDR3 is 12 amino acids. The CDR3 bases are TGCGCCAGCAGCCACCCTAGCTACGAGCAGTACTTC. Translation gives CASSHPSYEQYF.

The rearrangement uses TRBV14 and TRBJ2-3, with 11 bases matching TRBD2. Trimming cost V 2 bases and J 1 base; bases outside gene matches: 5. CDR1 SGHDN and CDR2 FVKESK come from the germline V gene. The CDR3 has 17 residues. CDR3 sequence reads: CASSQPILAGGTDTQYF. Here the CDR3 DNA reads TGTGCCAGCAGCCAACCAATACTAGCGGGGGGCACAGATACGCAGTATTTT.

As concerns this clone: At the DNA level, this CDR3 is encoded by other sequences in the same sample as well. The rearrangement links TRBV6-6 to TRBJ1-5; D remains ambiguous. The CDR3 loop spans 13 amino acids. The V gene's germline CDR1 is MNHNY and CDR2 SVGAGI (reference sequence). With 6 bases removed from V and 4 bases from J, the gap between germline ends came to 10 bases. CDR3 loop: CASSISPNQPQHF. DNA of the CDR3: TGTGCCAGCAGCATTAGCCCAAATCAGCCCCAGCATTTT.

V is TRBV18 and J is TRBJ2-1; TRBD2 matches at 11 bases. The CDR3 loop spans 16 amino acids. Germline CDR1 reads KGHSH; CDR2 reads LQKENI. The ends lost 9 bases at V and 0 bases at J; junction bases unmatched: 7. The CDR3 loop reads CASTTSGGHSYNEQFF. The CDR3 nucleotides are TGTGCCAGTACCACTAGCGGGGGTCACTCCTACAATGAGCAGTTCTTC.

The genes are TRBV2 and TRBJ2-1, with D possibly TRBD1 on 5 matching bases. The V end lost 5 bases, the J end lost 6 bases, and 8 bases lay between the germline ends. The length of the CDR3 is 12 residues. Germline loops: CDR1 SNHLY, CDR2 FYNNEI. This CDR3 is CASSSDTNEQFF. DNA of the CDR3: TGTGCCAGCAGTTCGGACACCAATGAGCAGTTCTTC.

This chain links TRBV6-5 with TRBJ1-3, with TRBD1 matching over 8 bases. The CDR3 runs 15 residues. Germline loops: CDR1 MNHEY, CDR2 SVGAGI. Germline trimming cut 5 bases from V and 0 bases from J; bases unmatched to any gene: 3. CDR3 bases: TGTGCCAGCAGTAAAACAGGGGGCTCTGGAAACACCATATATTTT. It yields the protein CASSKTGGSGNTIYF.